Included here is one T cell receptor (beta chain) sequence, with context. Sequenced by immunoSEQ multiplex PCR; TCRdb stores in-frame clones only, minus some. This sample has around 84,000 clones, with approximately 88% found just once. This specimen comes from a study of OX40 agonist ivuxolimab in advanced cancers. Study summary: The study gave patients intravenous ivuxolimab at 0.01 to 10 mg/kg every 2 weeks.

Germline CDR1 reads LNHDA; CDR2 reads SQIVND (reference sequence). Trimming stripped 6 bases from V and 2 bases from J, with 17 bases between. There are 15 residues in the CDR3. The sequence derives from an adult with an advanced solid tumor such as melanoma, head and neck, liver or kidney cancer. J is TRBJ2-7 and V is TRBV19; D might be TRBD1 (9 bases). The sequences come from CD4+ or CD8+ T cells sorted from blood, collected in a trial of the OX40 agonist ivuxolimab. The CDR3 protein is CASSRGGTGTYEQYF. DNA of the CDR3: TGTGCCAGTAGCCGGGGGGGGACAGGGACCTACGAGCAGTACTTC.